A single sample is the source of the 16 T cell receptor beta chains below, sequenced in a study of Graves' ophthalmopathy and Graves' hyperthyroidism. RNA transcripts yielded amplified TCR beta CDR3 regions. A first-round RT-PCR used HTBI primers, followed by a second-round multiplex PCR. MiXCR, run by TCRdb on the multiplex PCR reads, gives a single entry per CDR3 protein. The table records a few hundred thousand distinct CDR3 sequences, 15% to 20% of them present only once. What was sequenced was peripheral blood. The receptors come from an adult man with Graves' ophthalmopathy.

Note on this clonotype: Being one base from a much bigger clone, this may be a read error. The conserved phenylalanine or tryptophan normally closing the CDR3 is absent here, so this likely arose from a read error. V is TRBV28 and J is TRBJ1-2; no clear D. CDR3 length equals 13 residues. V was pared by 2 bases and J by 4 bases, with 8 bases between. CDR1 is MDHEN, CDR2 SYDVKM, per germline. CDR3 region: CASSLTSGYGYTI. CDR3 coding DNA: TGTGCCAGCAGTTTAACTTCAGGCTATGGCTACACCATC.

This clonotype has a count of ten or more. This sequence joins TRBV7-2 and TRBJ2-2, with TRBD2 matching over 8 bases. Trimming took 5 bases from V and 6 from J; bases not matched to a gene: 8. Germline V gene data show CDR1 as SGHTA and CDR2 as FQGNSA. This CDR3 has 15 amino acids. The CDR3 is CASSRGGPGSGELFF. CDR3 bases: TGTGCCAGCAGCCGGGGGGGGCCTGGGTCCGGGGAGCTGTTTTTT.

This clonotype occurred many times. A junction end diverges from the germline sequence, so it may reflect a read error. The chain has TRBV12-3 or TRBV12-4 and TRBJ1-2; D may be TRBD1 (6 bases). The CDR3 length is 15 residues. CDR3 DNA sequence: TGTGCCAGCGGTTTAGCTGGGGGGCGAAATTACGGCTACACCTTC. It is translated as CASGLAGGRNYGYTF.

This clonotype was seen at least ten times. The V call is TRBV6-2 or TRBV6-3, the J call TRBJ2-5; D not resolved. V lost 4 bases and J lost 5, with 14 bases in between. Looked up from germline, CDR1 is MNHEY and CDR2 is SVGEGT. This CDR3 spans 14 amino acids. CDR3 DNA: TGTGCCAGCAGTTTCGGACCGACACGGGAGACCCAGTACTTC. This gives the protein CASSFGPTRETQYF.

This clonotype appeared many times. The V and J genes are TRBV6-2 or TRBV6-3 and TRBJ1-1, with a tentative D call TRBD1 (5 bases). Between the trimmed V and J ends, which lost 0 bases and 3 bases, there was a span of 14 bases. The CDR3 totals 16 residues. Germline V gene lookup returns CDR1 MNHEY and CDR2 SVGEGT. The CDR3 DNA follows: TGTGCCAGCAGTTACTCGGGGGGGAATGGCGACACTGAAGCTTTCTTT. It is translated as CASSYSGGNGDTEAFF.

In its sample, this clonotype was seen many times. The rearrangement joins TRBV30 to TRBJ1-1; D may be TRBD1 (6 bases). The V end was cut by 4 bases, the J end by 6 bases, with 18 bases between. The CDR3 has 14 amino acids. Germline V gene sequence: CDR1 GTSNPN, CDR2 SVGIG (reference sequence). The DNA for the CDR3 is TGTGCCTGGACCCTAGTGGGGGCAAGGGCTGAAGCTTTCTTT. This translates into CAWTLVGARAEAFF.

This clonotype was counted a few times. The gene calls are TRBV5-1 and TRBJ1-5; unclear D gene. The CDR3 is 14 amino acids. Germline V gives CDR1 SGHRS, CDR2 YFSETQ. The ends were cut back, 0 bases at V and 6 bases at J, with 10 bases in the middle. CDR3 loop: CASSLGGRSQPQHF. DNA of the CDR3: TGCGCCAGCAGCTTGGGAGGGCGCAGTCAGCCCCAGCATTTT.

Here the CDR3 DNA reads TGTGCCAGCAGTTATGTGGGCTTGACAGGGGGCATCGGGGAGCTGTTTTTT. As protein: CASSYVGLTGGIGELFF. This chain connects TRBV6-5 to TRBJ2-2, with 10 bases lining up with TRBD1. CDR1 is MNHEY, CDR2 SVGAGI, per germline. There are 17 residues in the CDR3. J lost 7 bases, V lost 3 bases, and 11 bases had no gene match.

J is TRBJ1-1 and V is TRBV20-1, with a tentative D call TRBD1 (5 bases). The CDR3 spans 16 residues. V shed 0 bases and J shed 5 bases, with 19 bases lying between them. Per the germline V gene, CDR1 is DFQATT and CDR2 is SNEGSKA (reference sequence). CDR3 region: CSARDLGEGWSTEAFF. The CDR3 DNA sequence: TGCAGTGCTAGAGATTTGGGGGAGGGGTGGTCTACTGAAGCTTTCTTT.

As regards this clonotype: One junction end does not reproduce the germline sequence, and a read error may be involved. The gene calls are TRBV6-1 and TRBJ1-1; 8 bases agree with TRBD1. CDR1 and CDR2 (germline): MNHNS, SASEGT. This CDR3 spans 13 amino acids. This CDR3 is CASSEDRGTEAFF. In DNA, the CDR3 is TGTGCCAGCAGCGAAGACAGGGGCACTGAAGCTTTCTTT.

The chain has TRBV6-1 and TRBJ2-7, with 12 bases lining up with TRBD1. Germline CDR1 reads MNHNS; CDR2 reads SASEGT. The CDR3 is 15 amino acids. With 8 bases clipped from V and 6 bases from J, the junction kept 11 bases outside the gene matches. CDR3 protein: CASGEGDRGQVEQYF. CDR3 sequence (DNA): TGTGCCAGCGGGGAAGGGGACAGGGGGCAGGTCGAGCAGTACTTC.

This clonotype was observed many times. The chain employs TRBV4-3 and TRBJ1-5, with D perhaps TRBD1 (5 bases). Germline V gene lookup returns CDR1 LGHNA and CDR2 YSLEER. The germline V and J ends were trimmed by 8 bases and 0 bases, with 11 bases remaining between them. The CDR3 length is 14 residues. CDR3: CASGDSYSNQPQHF. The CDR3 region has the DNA TGCGCCAGCGGTGACAGTTATAGCAATCAGCCCCAGCATTTT.

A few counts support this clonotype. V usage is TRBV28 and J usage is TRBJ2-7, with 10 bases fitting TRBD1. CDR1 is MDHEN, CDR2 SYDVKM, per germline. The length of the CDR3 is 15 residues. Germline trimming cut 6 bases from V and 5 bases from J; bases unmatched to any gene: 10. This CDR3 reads CASREVGTGVHEQYF. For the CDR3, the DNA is TGTGCCAGCAGGGAGGTAGGGACAGGGGTTCACGAGCAGTACTTC.

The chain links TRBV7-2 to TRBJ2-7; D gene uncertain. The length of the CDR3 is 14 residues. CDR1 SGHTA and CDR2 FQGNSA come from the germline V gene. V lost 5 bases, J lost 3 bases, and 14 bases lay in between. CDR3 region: CASSPSQGYYEQYF. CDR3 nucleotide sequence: TGTGCCAGCAGCCCCTCCCAAGGCTACTACGAGCAGTACTTC.

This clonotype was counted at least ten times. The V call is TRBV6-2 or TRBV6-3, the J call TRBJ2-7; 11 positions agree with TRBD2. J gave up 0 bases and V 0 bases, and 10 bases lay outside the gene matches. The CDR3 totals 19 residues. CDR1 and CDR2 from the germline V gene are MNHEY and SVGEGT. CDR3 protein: CASSYSLTRLAGSSYEQYF. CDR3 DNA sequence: TGTGCCAGCAGTTACTCCCTGACCAGACTAGCGGGAAGCTCCTACGAGCAGTACTTC.

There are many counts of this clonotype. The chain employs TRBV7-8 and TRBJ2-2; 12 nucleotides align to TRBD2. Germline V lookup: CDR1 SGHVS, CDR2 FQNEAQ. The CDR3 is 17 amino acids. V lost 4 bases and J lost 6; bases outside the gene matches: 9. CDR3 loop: CASSSRLAGASAGELFF. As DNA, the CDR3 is TGTGCCAGCAGCTCGAGACTAGCGGGGGCGTCGGCCGGGGAGCTGTTTTTT.